The 27 T cell receptor beta chains below come from one sample, sequenced in a study of T cell responses to AZD1222 COVID-19 vaccine (dated by TCRdb to about 2021). In light of the paper, this sample's time point label describes: baseline before first vaccination. The library was made by the immunoSEQ multiplex PCR assay. TCRdb retrieved this table from immuneACCESS and kept in-frame rearrangements only. Not all clones are present; in checked studies, unresolved V genes account for under half, and no reason is known for the remainder. The sample has 150,000 to 200,000 clones on record, almost 95% of them singletons. Roughly 8.4% of the sample goes to the ten largest clones. The sample here was peripheral blood, taken on day 0 of AZD1222 vaccination. The receptors shown here come from an adult in good health.

V and J are TRBV9 and TRBJ2-1, with TRBD2 identical over 12 bases. With 0 bases clipped from V and 8 bases from J, the junction kept 6 bases outside the gene matches. CDR1 is SGDLS and CDR2 is YYNGEE in the germline V gene. The CDR3 has 16 amino acids. CDR3 bases: TGTGCCAGCAGCGTAGCCGCCCTAGCGGGAGGGGATGAGCAGTTCTTC. The encoded protein is CASSVAALAGGDEQFF.

This clone was recorded once. This chain links TRBV15 with TRBJ2-4; a weak D match, TRBD1 (6 bases). This CDR3 is built from 15 residues. The germline V gene encodes CDR1 LNHNV and CDR2 YYDKDF (reference sequence). The V end was cut by 4 bases, the J end by 5 bases, with 15 bases between. The CDR3 DNA reads as TGTGCCACCAGCAACGACCAGGGGACCCAAAACATTCAGTACTTC. Its protein is CATSNDQGTQNIQYF.

The chain employs TRBV28 and TRBJ2-7; possible D gene TRBD2, 7 bases. V was pared by 5 bases and J by 3 bases, with 17 bases between. There are 15 residues in the CDR3. Germline CDR1 MDHEN, CDR2 SYDVKM. The CDR3 bases are TGTGCCAGCAGTGGGGGGGCTAGTGTGGTCTACGAGCAGTACTTC. Encoded protein: CASSGGASVVYEQYF.

J is TRBJ2-7 and V is TRBV2; TRBD2 matches at 13 bases. J gave up 2 bases and V 4 bases, and 20 bases lay outside the gene matches. CDR3 length: 21 amino acids. Germline V gene data show CDR1 as SNHLY and CDR2 as FYNNEI. DNA for the CDR3: TGTGCCAGCAGTGGCCTTCCTACAACTAGCGGGAGGGCCGAGATTCCCTACGAGCAGTACTTC. This translates into CASSGLPTTSGRAEIPYEQYF.

Only one count was recorded for this clone. Other DNA sequences from this sample encode an identical CDR3 as well. The chain has TRBV9 and TRBJ2-5, with 10 bases matching TRBD2. This CDR3 region has 17 residues. Germline values: CDR1 SGDLS, CDR2 YYNGEE. Unmatched junction bases numbered 7, after V lost 0 bases and J lost 2 bases. As DNA, the CDR3 is TGTGCCAGCAGCGTAGCTCCTAGCGGGAGCACACAAGAGACCCAGTACTTC. Translation gives CASSVAPSGSTQETQYF.

CDR3 sequence (DNA): TGTGCCAGCAGCCCCGGGACTAGCGGGATGCTAGCCAAAAACATTCAGTACTTC. Protein sequence: CASSPGTSGMLAKNIQYF. The rearrangement links TRBV7-8 to TRBJ2-4, with 13 bases lining up with TRBD2. CDR3 length equals 18 residues. V trimming: 5 bases; J trimming: 0 bases; junction bases outside the gene matches: 7. Germline CDR1 reads SGHVS; CDR2 reads FQNEAQ.

Details on this clone: Compared with germline, one end of the junction differs, possibly owing to a read error. The chain has TRBV7-7 and TRBJ2-1; tentative D call: TRBD2 (6 bases). Germline values: CDR1 SSHAT, CDR2 FNYEAQ (reference sequence). This CDR3 spans 16 amino acids. In DNA, the CDR3 is TGTGCTAGCAGCTTAGGCCCGGGAGAGGGCTACAATGAGCAGTTCTTC. It is translated as CASSLGPGEGYNEQFF.

A single count supports this clone. The chain couples TRBV5-1 to TRBJ2-5, with 8 bases fitting TRBD1. The CDR3 spans 13 residues. Trimming at V came to 4 bases and at J to 4 bases, leaving 3 bases not matched to a gene. Germline-derived CDR1 and CDR2 are SGHRS and YFSETQ. CDR3 DNA sequence: TGCGCCAGCAGCCTGGGACAGGCAGAGACCCAGTACTTC. Its translation is CASSLGQAETQYF.

There are a few counts of this clone. The chain has TRBV10-3 and TRBJ2-7, with TRBD1 matching 8 bases. The CDR3 totals 17 residues. Germline V lookup: CDR1 ENHRY, CDR2 SYGVKD. V lost 4 bases to trimming and J lost 7 bases; unmatched junction nucleotides: 18. The CDR3 protein is CAISGGQALRLTWEQYF. In DNA, the CDR3 is TGTGCCATCAGTGGGGGACAGGCTCTTCGATTAACTTGGGAGCAGTACTTC.

This clone was seen a single time. The chain combines TRBV6-4 with TRBJ2-7; 10 nucleotides agree with TRBD1. V gave up 5 bases and J gave up 5 bases; unmatched junction bases: 6. Germline CDR1 is MRHNA and CDR2 is SNTAGT. The length of the CDR3 is 14 residues. The CDR3 coding sequence is TGTGCCAGCAGTCCCGACAGGGGGCGGCACGAGCAGTACTTC. As protein: CASSPDRGRHEQYF.

The CDR3 region is CASTPTTGNGNQPQHF. The CDR3 nucleotides are TGTGCCTCGACACCGACTACAGGGAATGGCAATCAGCCCCAGCATTTT. The chain employs TRBV28 and TRBJ1-5; weak D call: TRBD1 (6 bases). With 11 bases removed from V and 2 bases from J, the gap between germline ends came to 22 bases. Per the germline V gene, CDR1 is MDHEN and CDR2 is SYDVKM. The CDR3 loop spans 16 amino acids.

This chain connects TRBV30 to TRBJ2-7; no reliable D call. Germline V CDR1 and CDR2: GTSNPN, SVGIG (reference sequence). V dropped 5 bases and J dropped 5 bases, with 16 bases sitting between them. This CDR3 comprises 13 residues. In DNA, the CDR3 is TGTGCCTGGGCCCGCCGGAGAGACAACGAGCAGTACTTC. Amino acid sequence: CAWARRRDNEQYF. Full variable domain (outside the CDR3, taken from reference TRBV30 and TRBJ2-7): SQTIHQWPATLVQPVGSPLSLECTVEGTSNPNLYWYRQAAGRGLQLLFYSVGIGQISSEVPQNLSASRPQDRQFILSSKKLLLSDSGFYLCAWARRRDNEQYFGPGTRLTVT.

V gene TRBV7-8 combines with J gene TRBJ2-1; 11 bases map to TRBD2. J gave up 5 bases and V 5 bases, and 17 bases lay outside the gene matches. The germline CDR1 and CDR2 sequences are SGHVS and FQNEAQ. CDR3 length equals 19 residues. Written as DNA, the CDR3 is TGTGCCAGCAGCCCTAGGGGTAGCGGGAGGGCGATCCCCAACAATGAGCAGTTCTTC. Translation: CASSPRGSGRAIPNNEQFF.

Turning to this clone: Distinct nucleotide sequences in the sample also encode this CDR3. V and J are TRBV28 and TRBJ2-7; weak D call: TRBD1 (7 bases). Germline V gene lookup returns CDR1 MDHEN and CDR2 SYDVKM. The CDR3 length is 12 residues. V lost 4 bases, J lost 4 bases, and 8 bases lay in between. CDR3 bases: TGTGCCAGCAGTTCAGGGGGGTACGAGCAGTACTTC. Translated: CASSSGGYEQYF. Variable domain in full (rest from reference TRBV28 and TRBJ2-7): DVKVTQSSRYLVKRTGEKVFLECVQDMDHENMFWYRQDPGLGLRLIYFSYDVKMKEKGDIPEGYSVSREKKERFSLILESASTNQTSMYLCASSSGGYEQYFGPGTRLTVT.

This sequence joins TRBV11-1 and TRBJ2-5; 15 nucleotides align to TRBD2. The CDR3 runs to 16 residues. The junction had 3 bases not matched to a gene; V was cut back by 5 bases and J by 2 bases. Germline V gene data show CDR1 as SGHAT and CDR2 as FQDESV (reference sequence). CDR3 bases: TGTGCCAGCAGCCGGGGACTAGCGGGGGGACAAGAGACCCAGTACTTC. Translated: CASSRGLAGGQETQYF.

The gene calls are TRBV4-1 and TRBJ2-7, with 8 bases matching TRBD1. This CDR3 has 14 residues. V was clipped by 4 bases and J by 3 bases; unmatched bases: 5. From germline, CDR1 is MGHRA and CDR2 YSYEKL. The DNA for the CDR3 is TGCGCCAGCAGCCGAGAGACAGGGGACTACGAGCAGTACTTC. Protein sequence: CASSRETGDYEQYF.

The chain combines TRBV6-2 or TRBV6-3 with TRBJ1-2; 8 positions match TRBD1. The CDR3 has 15 residues. V trimming: 6 bases; J trimming: 5 bases; junction bases outside the gene matches: 11. Germline V gene data show CDR1 as MNHEY and CDR2 as SVGEGT. The CDR3 DNA sequence: TGTGCCAGCAGCCGAGGAGCCGGACAGGGTTATGGCTACACCTTC. Translation: CASSRGAGQGYGYTF.

The chain couples TRBV19 to TRBJ1-5; 9 bases fit TRBD1. The V gene end was trimmed by 0 bases and the J gene end by 6 bases; junction bases not matched to a gene: 0. Germline lookup yields CDR1 LNHDA and CDR2 SQIVND (reference sequence). The CDR3 sequence is 14 residues long. CDR3 DNA: TGTGCCAGTAGTATAGAGACAGGGGGTCAGCCCCAGCATTTT. Translation gives CASSIETGGQPQHF.

The rearrangement uses TRBV13 and TRBJ1-1; D is unclear. Germline V gene data show CDR1 as PRHDT and CDR2 as FYEKMQ (reference sequence). With 1 base removed from V and 7 bases from J, the gap between germline ends came to 10 bases. The CDR3 is 13 amino acids. The CDR3 reads CASSLVGKGEAFF. CDR3 in DNA: TGTGCCAGCAGCTTAGTCGGAAAAGGTGAAGCTTTCTTT. The full variable domain, completed using reference TRBV13 and TRBJ1-1, is AAGVIQSPRHLIKEKRETATLKCYPIPRHDTVYWYQQGPGQDPQFLISFYEKMQSDKGSIPDRFSAQQFSDYHSELNMSSLELGDSALYFCASSLVGKGEAFFGQGTRLTVV.

V is TRBV6-5 and J is TRBJ2-7; a weak D match, TRBD1 (5 bases). The CDR3 is 13 amino acids. The V gene's germline CDR1 is MNHEY and CDR2 SVGAGI. The V gene lost 6 bases and the J gene lost 4 bases, with 13 bases spanning the gap. The CDR3: CASSVGHRYEQYF. CDR3 DNA: TGTGCCAGCAGCGTAGGACACCGATACGAGCAGTACTTC.

The chain couples TRBV4-1 to TRBJ2-5; D uncertain. The CDR3 is made up of 16 amino acids. Trimming left V 4 bases short and J 4 bases short, with 19 bases between. Germline CDR1 MGHRA, CDR2 YSYEKL. The CDR3 DNA sequence: TGCGCCAGCAGCCTAACCGGTGGGCAGGCCCCAGAGACCCAGTACTTC. Its protein is CASSLTGGQAPETQYF.

The chain couples TRBV5-1 to TRBJ2-5, with TRBD1 matching over 9 bases. Germline CDR1 and CDR2: SGHRS and YFSETQ. The CDR3 totals 15 residues. The V gene end was trimmed by 4 bases and the J gene end by 5 bases; junction bases not matched to a gene: 9. The CDR3 nucleotides are TGCGCCAGCAGCCGACAGGGGGAGAGGGAGGAGACCCAGTACTTC. Amino acids: CASSRQGEREETQYF. The entire variable domain, with the rest obtained from reference TRBV5-1 and TRBJ2-5, is as follows: KAGVTQTPRYLIKTRGQQVTLSCSPISGHRSVSWYQQTPGQGLQFLFEYFSETQRNKGNFPGRFSGRQFSNSRSEMNVSTLELGDSALYLCASSRQGEREETQYFGPGTRLLVL.

V usage is TRBV5-5 and J usage is TRBJ2-7; tentatively, D is TRBD2 (6 bases). Looked up from germline, CDR1 is SGHKS and CDR2 is YYEKEE (reference sequence). The CDR3 is 15 amino acids. Trimming left V 4 bases short and J 2 bases short, with 16 bases between. CDR3 sequence: CASSLPGGRAYEQYF. For the CDR3, the DNA is TGTGCCAGCAGCCTCCCCGGGGGACGGGCCTACGAGCAGTACTTC. The variable domain in full, completed from reference TRBV5-5 and TRBJ2-7, reads DAGVTQSPTHLIKTRGQQVTLRCSPISGHKSVSWYQQVLGQGPQFIFQYYEKEERGRGNFPDRFSARQFPNYSSELNVNALLLGDSALYLCASSLPGGRAYEQYFGPGTRLTVT.

This chain links TRBV21-1 with TRBJ1-5. TRBV21-1 is shown as a pseudogene. The CDR3 is made up of 17 amino acids. CDR3 bases: TGTGCCAGCAGCACGAGCGACTCGGTTTCTAGCAATCAGCCCCAGCATTTT. Translation gives CASSTSDSVSSNQPQHF.

For this clone: The junction does not match germline at one end; this may be a read error. V gene TRBV11-2 combines with J gene TRBJ2-7; a weak D match, TRBD2 (5 bases). The germline V gene has CDR1 SGHAT and CDR2 FQNNGV. This CDR3 has 11 amino acids. This CDR3 reads CASSFSADLDF. CDR3 bases: TGTGCCAGCAGCTTTAGCGCCGATCTGGACTTC.

This clone has only one observation. This sequence joins TRBV3-1 (or the pseudogene TRBV3-2) and TRBJ2-3, with D unclear. Trimming took 3 bases from V and 0 from J, leaving 13 bases between them. CDR3 length equals 16 residues. The V gene's germline CDR1 is LGHDT and CDR2 YNNKEL (reference sequence). This chain's CDR3 is CASSQRRISSTDTQYF. The CDR3 DNA reads as TGTGCCAGCAGCCAGCGCAGGATTTCTAGCACAGATACGCAGTATTTT.

The CDR3 loop reads CSVEDAKDRKSYNEQFF. The CDR3 DNA reads as TGCAGCGTTGAAGATGCTAAGGACAGGAAATCTTACAATGAGCAGTTCTTC. This chain uses TRBV29-1 with TRBJ2-1, with 7 bases identical to TRBD1. J gave up 4 bases and V 0 bases, and 12 bases lay outside the gene matches. CDR1 and CDR2 (germline): SQVTM, ANQGSEA. The CDR3 covers 17 residues.